A single sample is the source of the 12 T cell receptor beta chains below, sequenced in a study of blood T cells in healthy people across ages. A J-beta primer mix and a sample-barcoded 5' primer were used in a second PCR of roughly 7 to 12 cycles. One entry per CDR3 protein results from TCRdb running MiXCR on the 5' RACE reads. The sample records 650,000 to 800,000 distinct CDR3 sequences, more than 40% being singletons. The source material was blood. The receptors were gathered from a man between 60 and 70 years old in good health.

The chain uses TRBV14 and TRBJ2-6; 7 bases agree with TRBD1. The CDR3 runs 17 residues. CDR1 is SGHDN and CDR2 is FVKESK in the germline V gene. J was trimmed by 6 bases and V by 2 bases; bases with no gene match: 10. CDR3 sequence reads: CASSQRQGTAEANVLTF. The CDR3 DNA is TGTGCCAGCAGCCAAAGACAGGGAACGGCTGAGGCCAACGTCCTGACTTTC.

The V and J genes are TRBV20-1 and TRBJ2-5; TRBD2 is a possible D gene (5 bases). Near its end, the DNA agrees better with TRBJ2-7, so the J call may be wrong. From germline, CDR1 is DFQATT and CDR2 SNEGSKA (reference sequence). This CDR3 is built from 14 residues. CDR3 in amino acids: CSAKRPDVRGEQYF. DNA for the CDR3: TGCAGTGCTAAAAGGCCGGATGTACGGGGCGAGCAGTACTTC.

The genes are TRBV7-8 and TRBJ1-1; D gene uncertain. The germline V gene encodes CDR1 SGHVS and CDR2 FQNEAQ. The CDR3 sequence is 13 residues long. V was trimmed by 4 bases and J by 4 bases, leaving 10 bases between them. The chain's CDR3 is CASSSPLSTEAFF. The CDR3 coding sequence is TGTGCCAGCAGCTCTCCATTGAGCACTGAAGCTTTCTTT.

V usage is TRBV28 and J usage is TRBJ1-1, with 7 bases identical to TRBD1. Germline V gene data show CDR1 as MDHEN and CDR2 as SYDVKM. The length of the CDR3 is 14 residues. Trimming removed 4 bases from V and 8 bases from J; junction bases left unmatched: 10. CDR3 in amino acids: CASSSTLTGDEAFF. In DNA, the CDR3 is TGTGCCAGCAGTTCCACTCTTACAGGGGACGAAGCTTTCTTT. Full variable domain (missing parts from reference TRBV28 and TRBJ1-1): DVKVTQSSRYLVKRTGEKVFLECVQDMDHENMFWYRQDPGLGLRLIYFSYDVKMKEKGDIPEGYSVSREKKERFSLILESASTNQTSMYLCASSSTLTGDEAFFGQGTRLTVV.

V usage is TRBV5-1 and J usage is TRBJ2-1, with 7 bases fitting TRBD1. The CDR3 spans 14 residues. J was trimmed by 0 bases and V by 9 bases; bases with no gene match: 6. Germline assignment: CDR1 SGHRS and CDR2 YFSETQ. For the CDR3, the DNA is TGCGCCATCACTGGACAGGTCTCCTACAATGAGCAGTTCTTC. Protein sequence: CAITGQVSYNEQFF.

This clonotype was picked up many times. The chain couples TRBV19 to TRBJ2-1; 9 bases agree with TRBD1. Losses at the gene ends were 4 bases for V and 3 bases for J; bases not matched to a gene: 4. Germline V CDR1 and CDR2: LNHDA, SQIVND (reference sequence). CDR3 size: 15 residues. The CDR3 DNA follows: TGTGCCAGTAGTACCGGGACAGGGAGCTACAATGAGCAGTTCTTC. Its translation is CASSTGTGSYNEQFF.

V and J are TRBV20-1 and TRBJ2-7, with 7 bases lining up with TRBD1. The J segment lost 3 bases and the V segment lost 0 bases, leaving 8 bases of the junction unmatched. The CDR3 runs to 15 residues. CDR1 DFQATT and CDR2 SNEGSKA come from the germline V gene (reference sequence). As DNA, the CDR3 is TGCAGTGCTAGAGATACCGACAGGGCAAGCTACGAGCAGTACTTC. It codes for CSARDTDRASYEQYF.

The V and J genes are TRBV3-1 and TRBJ2-3; D is perhaps TRBD1 or TRBD2 (5 bases each). Germline lookup yields CDR1 LGHDT and CDR2 YNNKEL (reference sequence). With 4 bases removed from V and 4 bases from J, the gap between germline ends came to 12 bases. The CDR3 contains 14 residues. CDR3 residues: CASSRGTQADTQYF. CDR3 in DNA: TGTGCCAGCAGCCGAGGGACCCAGGCAGATACGCAGTATTTT.

This clonotype was observed a handful of times. The gene calls are TRBV5-1 and TRBJ2-5; D not certain. The CDR3 has 12 amino acids. The germline gives CDR1 SGHRS, CDR2 YFSETQ. V lost 3 bases, J lost 4 bases, and 7 bases lay in between. CDR3 protein: CASSWEGETQYF. The CDR3 nucleotides are TGCGCCAGCAGCTGGGAAGGAGAGACCCAGTACTTC.

The V gene is TRBV11-2, the J gene TRBJ2-4; D tentatively reads TRBD1 or TRBD2 (7 bases each). The tail of the sequence fits TRBJ2-7 better, so the J call may be wrong. The CDR3 is 14 amino acids. Germline V gene data show CDR1 as SGHAT and CDR2 as FQNNGV. The CDR3: CASSPQGGKYEQYF. For the CDR3, the DNA is TGTGCCAGCAGCCCGCAGGGGGGGAAGTACGAGCAGTACTTC.

V and J are TRBV18 and TRBJ2-1; 10 nucleotides align to TRBD1. Germline CDR1 and CDR2: KGHSH and LQKENI. This CDR3 has 16 residues. The V and J ends lost 0 bases and 6 bases, in that order; junction bases with no gene match: 5. In DNA, the CDR3 is TGTGCCAGCTCACCACCCGGGACAGGGGCTTTCAATGAGCAGTTCTTC. Protein product: CASSPPGTGAFNEQFF.

V usage is TRBV18 and J usage is TRBJ2-3; a possible D gene is TRBD2 (5 bases). This CDR3 has 14 residues. V dropped 3 bases and J dropped 4 bases, with 11 bases sitting between them. Germline CDR1 is KGHSH and CDR2 is LQKENI. The CDR3 nucleotides are TGTGCCAGCTCACCTTTCGAGGGCGCAGATACGCAGTATTTT. Amino acid sequence: CASSPFEGADTQYF.